Listed below are T cell receptor beta chains from one sample, sequenced in a study of cytomegalovirus exposure and HLA in healthy donors. TCRdb keeps only in-frame clones here, not all; method: immunoSEQ multiplex PCR. The table lists about 160,000 clones. The sequencing sample was made of PBMCs. Every receptor here comes from a woman in her sixties or seventies in good health and CMV-seronegative. Each CDR3 is given with its conserved first and last residue. D genes are given only for firm matches.

v_gene,d_gene,j_gene,CDR3aa,CDR3nt
TRBV7-2,TRBD1,TRBJ1-2,CASSLVPTGTGYTF,TGTGCCAGCAGCTTAGTTCCGACAGGGACTGGCTACACCTTC
TRBV13,NA,TRBJ1-4,CASSPPEANEKLFF,TGTGCCAGCAGCCCACCGGAGGCGAATGAAAAACTGTTTTTT
TRBV5-1,NA,TRBJ2-5,CASSLESGEETQYF,TGCGCCAGCAGCTTGGAATCGGGGGAAGAGACCCAGTACTTC
TRBV11-3,TRBD1,TRBJ2-2,CASSLRPGQGDVSAGELFF,TGTGCCAGCAGCTTAAGGCCGGGACAGGGAGATGTTAGCGCCGGGGAGCTGTTTTTT
TRBV4-2,TRBD2,TRBJ2-7,CASSQVKSASGSIEQYF,TGTGCCAGCAGCCAAGTAAAGTCCGCTAGCGGGAGTATAGAGCAGTACTTC
TRBV5-6,NA,TRBJ1-1,CASSLVPQGTEAFF,TGTGCCAGCAGCTTGGTCCCCCAGGGGACTGAAGCTTTCTTT
TRBV14,NA,TRBJ1-3,CASATARSGNTIYF,TGTGCCAGCGCAACAGCACGCTCTGGAAACACCATATATTTT
TRBV7-8,NA,TRBJ1-1,CASRPGDRHNTEAFF,TGTGCCAGCAGGCCGGGGGACCGGCATAACACTGAAGCTTTCTTT
TRBV6-5,NA,TRBJ1-1,CASSSGINTEAFF,TGTGCCAGCAGTTCGGGAATCAACACTGAAGCTTTCTTT
TRBV9,TRBD2,TRBJ2-1,CASSHGGSGVYNEQFF,TGTGCCAGCAGCCACGGGGGTAGCGGGGTTTACAATGAGCAGTTCTTC
TRBV20-1,NA,TRBJ1-1,CSVQMNTEAFF,TGCAGTGTACAGATGAACACTGAAGCTTTCTTT
TRBV11-2,TRBD1,TRBJ2-1,CASGPDRGLSYNEQFF,TGTGCCAGCGGCCCGGACAGGGGACTTTCCTACAATGAGCAGTTCTTC
TRBV9,NA,TRBJ2-3,CASSVVGRTDTQYF,TGTGCCAGCAGCGTAGTGGGCCGCACAGATACGCAGTATTTT
TRBV5-1,NA,TRBJ1-2,CASSLQGGTWDGYTF,TGCGCCAGCAGCTTACAGGGTGGGACGTGGGATGGCTACACCTTC
TRBV7-6,TRBD1,TRBJ1-1,CASKGQLNTEAFF,TGTGCCAGCAAGGGACAGCTAAACACTGAAGCTTTCTTT
TRBV27,NA,TRBJ1-5,CASRGGTGPQHF,TGTGCCAGCAGGGGGGGTACAGGGCCCCAGCATTTT
TRBV6-6,NA,TRBJ1-6,CASSSLTDINSPLHF,TGTGCCAGCAGTTCGCTGACAGACATCAATTCACCCCTCCACTTT
TRBV18,NA,TRBJ2-5,CASSPPGSETQYF,TGTGCCAGCTCACCCCCAGGATCGGAGACCCAGTACTTC
TRBV18,NA,TRBJ1-1,CASSAGVGAMNTEAFF,TGTGCCAGCTCAGCAGGGGTCGGGGCTATGAACACTGAAGCTTTCTTT
TRBV2,NA,TRBJ1-1,CASSPTGWLNTEAFF,TGTGCCAGCAGCCCCACAGGGTGGTTGAACACTGAAGCTTTCTTT
TRBV7-2,NA,TRBJ1-5,CASSFGTSGGQPQHF,TGTGCCAGCAGCTTTGGGACATCGGGTGGACAGCCCCAGCATTTT
TRBV5-1,TRBD1,TRBJ1-1,CASTLDRAENTEAFF,TGCGCCAGCACCTTGGACAGGGCTGAGAACACTGAAGCTTTCTTT